This T cell receptor (beta chain) came from a study of identical twins. Study-wide findings and caveats: Fewer insertions were carried by abundant cord blood beta clonotypes, but none was seen in memory repertoires.

The donor group consisted entirely of healthy Caucasians. Losses at the gene ends were 2 bases for V and 5 bases for J; bases not matched to a gene: 9. The germline CDR1 and CDR2 sequences are LGHDT and YNNKEL (reference sequence). This CDR3 comprises 17 residues. Concerning this clonotype itself: The antigen is unknown.

The authors used template switching to add a universal primer site and gave cDNA unique molecular identifiers. One entry per CDR3 protein results from TCRdb running MiXCR on the 5' RACE reads. The table records around 530,000 distinct CDR3 sequences, 12% to 15% of them present only once. A further study also used this sample, focusing on yellow fever vaccine responses in identical twins.

The clonotype originates from a woman aged 18-35 years in good health. This chain uses TRBV3-1 with TRBJ2-1, with 10 bases aligning to TRBD2. Sample: CD4+ T cells sorted from blood. Here the CDR3 DNA reads TGTGCCAGCAGCCAACTCTCCGGGACTAGCGAGAACAATGAGCAGTTCTTC. Translating it yields CASSQLSGTSENNEQFF.